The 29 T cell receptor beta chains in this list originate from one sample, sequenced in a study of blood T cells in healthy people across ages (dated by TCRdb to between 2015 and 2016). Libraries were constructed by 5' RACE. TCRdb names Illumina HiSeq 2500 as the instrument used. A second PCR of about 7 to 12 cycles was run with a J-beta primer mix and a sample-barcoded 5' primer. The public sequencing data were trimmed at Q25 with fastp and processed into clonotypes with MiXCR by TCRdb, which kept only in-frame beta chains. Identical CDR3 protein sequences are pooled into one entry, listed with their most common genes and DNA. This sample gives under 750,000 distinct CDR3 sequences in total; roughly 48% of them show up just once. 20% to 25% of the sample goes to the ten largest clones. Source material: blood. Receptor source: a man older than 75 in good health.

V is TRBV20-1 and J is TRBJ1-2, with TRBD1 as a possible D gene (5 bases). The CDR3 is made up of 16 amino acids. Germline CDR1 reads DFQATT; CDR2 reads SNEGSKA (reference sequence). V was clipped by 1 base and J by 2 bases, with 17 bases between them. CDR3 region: CSARGGWADSNYGYTF. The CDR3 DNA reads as TGCAGTGCTAGAGGGGGGTGGGCAGATTCCAACTATGGCTACACCTTC.

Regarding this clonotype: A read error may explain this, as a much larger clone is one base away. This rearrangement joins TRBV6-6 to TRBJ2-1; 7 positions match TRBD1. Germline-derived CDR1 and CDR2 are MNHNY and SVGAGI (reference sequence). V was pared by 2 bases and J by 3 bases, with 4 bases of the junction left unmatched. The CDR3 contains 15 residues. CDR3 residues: CASSYAGTDYNEQFF. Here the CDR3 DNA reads TGTGCCAGCAGTTACGCAGGGACAGACTACAATGAGCAGTTCTTC.

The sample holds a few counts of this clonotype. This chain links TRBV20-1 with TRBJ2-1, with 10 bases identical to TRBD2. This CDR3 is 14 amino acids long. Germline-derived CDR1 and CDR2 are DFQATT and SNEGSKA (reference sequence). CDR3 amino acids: CSRRGSGGANEQFF. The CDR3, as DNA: TGCAGCCGGAGGGGGAGCGGGGGGGCCAATGAGCAGTTCTTC.

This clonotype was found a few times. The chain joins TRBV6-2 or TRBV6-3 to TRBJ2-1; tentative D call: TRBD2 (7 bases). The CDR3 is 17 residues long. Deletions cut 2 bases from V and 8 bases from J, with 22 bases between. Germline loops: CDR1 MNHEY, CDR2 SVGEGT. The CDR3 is CASSYGGGKPSRHEQFF. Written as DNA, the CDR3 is TGTGCCAGCAGTTACGGGGGGGGCAAGCCTAGTCGTCATGAGCAGTTCTTC.

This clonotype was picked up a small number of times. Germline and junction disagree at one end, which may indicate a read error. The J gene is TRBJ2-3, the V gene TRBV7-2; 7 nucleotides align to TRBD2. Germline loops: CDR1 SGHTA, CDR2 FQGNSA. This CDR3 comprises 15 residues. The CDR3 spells CASSVASRGADTQYF. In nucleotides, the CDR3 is TGTGCCAGCAGCGTAGCCTCCCGGGGGGCAGATACGCAGTATTTT.

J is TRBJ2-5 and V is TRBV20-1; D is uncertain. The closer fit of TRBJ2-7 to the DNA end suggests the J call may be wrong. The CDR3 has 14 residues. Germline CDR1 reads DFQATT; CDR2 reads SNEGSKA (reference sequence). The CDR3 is CSARAGQKLYEQYF. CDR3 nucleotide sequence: TGCAGTGCTAGGGCCGGGCAAAAACTATACGAGCAGTACTTC.

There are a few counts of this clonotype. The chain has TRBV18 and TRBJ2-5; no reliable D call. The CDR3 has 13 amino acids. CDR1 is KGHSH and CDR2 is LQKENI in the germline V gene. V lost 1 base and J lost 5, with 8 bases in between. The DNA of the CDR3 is TGTGCCAGCTCACCACTTAATTCGGAGACCCAGTACTTC. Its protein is CASSPLNSETQYF.

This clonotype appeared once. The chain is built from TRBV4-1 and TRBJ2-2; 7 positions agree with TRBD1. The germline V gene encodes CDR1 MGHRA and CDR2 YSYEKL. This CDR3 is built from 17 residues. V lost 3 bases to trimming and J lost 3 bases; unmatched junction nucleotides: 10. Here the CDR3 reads CASSHQGGADYTGELFF. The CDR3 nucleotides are TGCGCCAGCAGCCATCAAGGGGGCGCCGACTACACCGGGGAGCTGTTTTTT.

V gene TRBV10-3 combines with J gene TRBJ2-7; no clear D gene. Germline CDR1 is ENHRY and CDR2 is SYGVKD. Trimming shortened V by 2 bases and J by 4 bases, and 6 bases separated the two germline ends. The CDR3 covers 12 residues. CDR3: CAISEIGYEQYF. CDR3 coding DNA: TGTGCCATCAGTGAGATTGGGTACGAGCAGTACTTC.

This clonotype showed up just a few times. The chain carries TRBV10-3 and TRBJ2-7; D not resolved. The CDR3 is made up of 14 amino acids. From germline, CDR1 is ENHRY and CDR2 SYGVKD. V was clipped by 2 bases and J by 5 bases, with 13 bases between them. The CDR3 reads CAISEANQRHEQYF. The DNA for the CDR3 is TGTGCCATCAGTGAGGCAAACCAACGGCACGAGCAGTACTTC.

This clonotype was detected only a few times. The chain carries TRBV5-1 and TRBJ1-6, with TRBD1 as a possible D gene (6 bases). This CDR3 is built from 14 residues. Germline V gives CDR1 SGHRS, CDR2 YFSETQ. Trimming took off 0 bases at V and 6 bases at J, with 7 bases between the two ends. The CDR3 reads CASSLEGGNSPLHF. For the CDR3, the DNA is TGCGCCAGCAGCTTGGAAGGGGGTAATTCACCCCTCCACTTT.

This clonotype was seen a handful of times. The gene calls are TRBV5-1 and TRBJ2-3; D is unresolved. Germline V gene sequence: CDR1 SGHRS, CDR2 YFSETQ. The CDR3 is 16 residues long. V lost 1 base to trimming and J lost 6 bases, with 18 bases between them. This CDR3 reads CASSLWAPGMGDTQYF. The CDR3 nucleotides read TGCGCCAGCAGCTTGTGGGCGCCTGGGATGGGCGATACGCAGTATTTT. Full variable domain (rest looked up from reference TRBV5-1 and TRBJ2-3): KAGVTQTPRYLIKTRGQQVTLSCSPISGHRSVSWYQQTPGQGLQFLFEYFSETQRNKGNFPGRFSGRQFSNSRSEMNVSTLELGDSALYLCASSLWAPGMGDTQYFGPGTRLTVL.

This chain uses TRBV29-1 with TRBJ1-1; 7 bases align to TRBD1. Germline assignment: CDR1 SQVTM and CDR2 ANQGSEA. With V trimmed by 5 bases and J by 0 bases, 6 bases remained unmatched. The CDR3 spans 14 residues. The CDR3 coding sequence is TGCAGCGTTACACCGGGACAGTTGAACACTGAAGCTTTCTTT. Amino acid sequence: CSVTPGQLNTEAFF.

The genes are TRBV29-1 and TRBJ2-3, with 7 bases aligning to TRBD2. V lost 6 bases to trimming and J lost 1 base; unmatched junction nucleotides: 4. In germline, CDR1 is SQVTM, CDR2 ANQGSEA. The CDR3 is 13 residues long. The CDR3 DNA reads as TGCAGCGTCATCACTAGCGGCACAGATACGCAGTATTTT. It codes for CSVITSGTDTQYF.

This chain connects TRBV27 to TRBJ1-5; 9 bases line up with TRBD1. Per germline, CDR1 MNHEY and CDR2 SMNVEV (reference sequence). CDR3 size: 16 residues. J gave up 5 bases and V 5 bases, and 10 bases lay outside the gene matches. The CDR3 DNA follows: TGTGCCAGCAGTCCGTGGGCGGGACAGGGAGATCAGCCCCAGCATTTT. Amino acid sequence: CASSPWAGQGDQPQHF.

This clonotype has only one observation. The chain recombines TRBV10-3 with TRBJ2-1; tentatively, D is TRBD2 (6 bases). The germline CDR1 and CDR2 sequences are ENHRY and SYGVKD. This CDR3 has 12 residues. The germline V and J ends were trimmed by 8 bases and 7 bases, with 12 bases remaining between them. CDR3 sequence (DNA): TGTGCCATCGGCTCGGCGGGGAATGAGCAGTTCTTC. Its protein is CAIGSAGNEQFF.

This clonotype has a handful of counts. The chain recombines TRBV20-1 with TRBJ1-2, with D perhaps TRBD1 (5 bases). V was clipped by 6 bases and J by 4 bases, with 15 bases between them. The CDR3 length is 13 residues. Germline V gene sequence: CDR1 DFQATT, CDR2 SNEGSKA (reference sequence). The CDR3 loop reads CSAQGYGIYGYTF. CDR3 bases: TGCAGTGCCCAGGGTTACGGGATCTATGGCTACACCTTC.

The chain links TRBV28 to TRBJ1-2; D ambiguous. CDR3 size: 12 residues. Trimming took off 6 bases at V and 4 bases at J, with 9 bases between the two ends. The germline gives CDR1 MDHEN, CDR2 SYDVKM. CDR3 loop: CASRSQVYGYTF. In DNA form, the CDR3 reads TGTGCCAGCAGATCCCAGGTCTATGGCTACACCTTC.

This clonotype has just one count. CDR3: CASSDRGISTDTQYF. The CDR3 DNA reads as TGTGCCAGCAGCGACAGGGGGATTAGCACAGATACGCAGTATTTT. V gene TRBV3-1 combines with J gene TRBJ2-3; 9 positions agree with TRBD1. Trimming at V came to 5 bases and at J to 0 bases, leaving 3 bases not matched to a gene. The V gene's germline CDR1 is LGHDT and CDR2 YNNKEL (reference sequence). The CDR3 is 15 residues long.

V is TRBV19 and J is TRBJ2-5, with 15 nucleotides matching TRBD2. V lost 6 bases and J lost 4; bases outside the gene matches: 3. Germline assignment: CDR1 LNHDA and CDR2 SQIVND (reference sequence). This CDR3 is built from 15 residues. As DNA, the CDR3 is TGTGCCAGTAGGACGGGACTAGCGGGAGGAGAGACCCAGTACTTC. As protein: CASRTGLAGGETQYF.

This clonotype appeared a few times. In nucleotides, the CDR3 is TGCAGCGTCGACAAGACGAGCAACCAGAACACTGAAGCTTTCTTT. The encoded protein is CSVDKTSNQNTEAFF. The rearrangement links TRBV29-1 to TRBJ1-1, with unresolved D. CDR1 and CDR2 from the germline V gene are SQVTM and ANQGSEA. V dropped 6 bases and J dropped 1 base, with 18 bases sitting between them. CDR3 length equals 15 residues.

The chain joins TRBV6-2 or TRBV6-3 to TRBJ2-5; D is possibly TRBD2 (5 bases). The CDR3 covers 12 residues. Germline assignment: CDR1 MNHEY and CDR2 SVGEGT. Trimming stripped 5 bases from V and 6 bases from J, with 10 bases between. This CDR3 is CASSPGMKTQYF. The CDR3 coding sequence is TGTGCCAGCAGTCCGGGGATGAAGACCCAGTACTTC.

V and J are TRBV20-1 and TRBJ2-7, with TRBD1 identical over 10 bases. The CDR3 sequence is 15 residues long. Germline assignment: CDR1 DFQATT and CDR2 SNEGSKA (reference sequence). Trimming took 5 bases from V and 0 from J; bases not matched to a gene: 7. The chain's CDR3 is CSALPGTGASYEQYF. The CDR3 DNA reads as TGCAGTGCTTTGCCCGGGACAGGGGCCTCCTACGAGCAGTACTTC.

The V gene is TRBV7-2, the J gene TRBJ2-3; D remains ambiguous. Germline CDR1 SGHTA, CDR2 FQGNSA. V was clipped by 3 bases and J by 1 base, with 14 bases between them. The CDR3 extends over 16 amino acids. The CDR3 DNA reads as TGTGCCAGCAGCTTCATGGGCGGCGATCGCACAGATACGCAGTATTTT. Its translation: CASSFMGGDRTDTQYF.

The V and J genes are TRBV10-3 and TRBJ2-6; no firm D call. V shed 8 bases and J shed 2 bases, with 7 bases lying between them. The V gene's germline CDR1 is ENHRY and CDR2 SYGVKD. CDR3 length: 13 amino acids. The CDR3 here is CAIGVTGANVLTF. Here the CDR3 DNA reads TGTGCCATCGGAGTAACTGGGGCCAACGTCCTGACTTTC.

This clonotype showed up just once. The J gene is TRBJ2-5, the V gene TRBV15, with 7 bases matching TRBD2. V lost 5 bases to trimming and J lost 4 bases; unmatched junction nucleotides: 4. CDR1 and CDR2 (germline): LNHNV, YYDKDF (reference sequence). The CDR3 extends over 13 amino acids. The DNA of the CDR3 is TGTGCCACCAGCGATGGGGGGGGAGAGACCCAGTACTTC. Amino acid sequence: CATSDGGGETQYF.

The CDR3 sequence: CASSNGGFEAFF. The CDR3 DNA follows: TGTGCCAGCAGCAATGGGGGGTTCGAGGCTTTCTTT. The V gene is TRBV12-3 or TRBV12-4, the J gene TRBJ1-1; tentatively, D is TRBD1 (5 bases). The CDR3 covers 12 residues. V lost 6 bases and J 11 bases, leaving 16 bases between the germline ends.

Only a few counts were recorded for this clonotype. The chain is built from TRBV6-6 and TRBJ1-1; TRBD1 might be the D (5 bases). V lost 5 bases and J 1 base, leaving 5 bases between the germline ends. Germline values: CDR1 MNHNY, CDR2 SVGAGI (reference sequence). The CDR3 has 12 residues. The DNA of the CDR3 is TGTGCCAGCAGTCAGGGGAACACTGAAGCTTTCTTT. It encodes CASSQGNTEAFF.

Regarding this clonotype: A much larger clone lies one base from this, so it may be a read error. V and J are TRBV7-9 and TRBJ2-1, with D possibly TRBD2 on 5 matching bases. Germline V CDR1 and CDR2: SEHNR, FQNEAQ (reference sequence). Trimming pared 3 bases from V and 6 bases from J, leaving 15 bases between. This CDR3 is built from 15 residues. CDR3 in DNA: TGTGCCAGCAGCTTTTCGCGGGCGCTTGGCAATGAGCAGTTCTTC. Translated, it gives CASSFSRALGNEQFF.